Below, 4 T cell receptor beta chains from the same sample are listed, as sequenced in a study of blood T cell repertoires in COVID-19. Profiling relied on immunoSEQ multiplex PCR, and the TCRdb table lists in-frame clones only, not all of them. The sample consists of some 220,000 clones, about 80% of them appearing once. The sample was peripheral blood. These receptors all stem from a woman aged 55-75 years with acute or convalescent COVID-19.

The chain recombines TRBV3-1 (or the pseudogene TRBV3-2) with TRBJ1-6; D call uncertain. Trimming removed 6 bases at V and 8 bases at J, with 11 bases between. This CDR3 comprises 13 residues. The germline V gene encodes CDR1 LGHDT and CDR2 YNNKEL (reference sequence). CDR3 region: CASRDTGDSPLHF. For the CDR3, the DNA is TGTGCCAGCAGAGACACCGGCGATTCACCCCTCCACTTT.

The chain is built from TRBV6-6 and TRBJ2-7; TRBD1 aligns across 9 bases. CDR1 and CDR2 from the germline V gene are MNHNY and SVGAGI (reference sequence). V lost 6 bases, J lost 2 bases, and 8 bases stayed unmatched. This CDR3 is 15 amino acids long. DNA for the CDR3: TGTGCCAGCAGCCCGCGGACAGGGGAACCCTACGAGCAGTACTTC. As protein: CASSPRTGEPYEQYF.

This clone appeared a few times. The chain is built from TRBV11-2 and TRBJ1-4; no definite D call. This CDR3 region has 15 residues. Germline CDR1 SGHAT, CDR2 FQNNGV. Trimming left V 4 bases short and J 8 bases short, with 17 bases between. CDR3 bases: TGTGCCAGCAGCTCCTCGGCCCGGGTATTGGAAAAACTGTTTTTT. This sequence encodes CASSSSARVLEKLFF.

A few counts support this clone. The chain combines TRBV30 with TRBJ1-5, with D possibly TRBD1 on 5 matching bases. The CDR3 sequence is 14 residues long. Germline V gene lookup returns CDR1 GTSNPN and CDR2 SVGIG (reference sequence). Trimming took 2 bases from V and 1 from J, leaving 9 bases between them. CDR3 sequence reads: CAWSKGLSNQPQHF. For the CDR3, the DNA is TGTGCCTGGAGTAAGGGACTGAGCAATCAGCCCCAGCATTTT.